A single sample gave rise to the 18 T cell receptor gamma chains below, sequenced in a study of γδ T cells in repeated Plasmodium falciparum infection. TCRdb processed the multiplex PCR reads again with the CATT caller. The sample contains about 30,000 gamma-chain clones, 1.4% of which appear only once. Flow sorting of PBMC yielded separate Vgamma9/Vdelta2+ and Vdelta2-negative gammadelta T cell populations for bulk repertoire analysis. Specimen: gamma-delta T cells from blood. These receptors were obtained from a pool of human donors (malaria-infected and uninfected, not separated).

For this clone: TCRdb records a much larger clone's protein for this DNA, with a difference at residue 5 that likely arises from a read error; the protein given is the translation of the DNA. CDR3 in DNA: TGTGCCACCTGGGGTAGTACGAGTTATTATAAGAAACTCTTT. It codes for CATWGSTSYYKKLF. The gene calls are TRGV8 and TRGJ1 or TRGJ2. Germline V gives CDR1 VENAVY, CDR2 YDSYNSRV. The CDR3 loop spans 14 amino acids. J lost 3 bases, V lost 5 bases, and 10 bases had no gene match.

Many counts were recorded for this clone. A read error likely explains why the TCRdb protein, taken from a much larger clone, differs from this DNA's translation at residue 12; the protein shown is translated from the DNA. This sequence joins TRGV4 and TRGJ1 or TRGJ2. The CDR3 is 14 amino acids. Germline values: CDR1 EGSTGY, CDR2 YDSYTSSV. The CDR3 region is CATWDLLNYYKELF. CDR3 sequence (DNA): TGTGCCACCTGGGATCTCCTTAATTATTATAAGGAACTCTTT.

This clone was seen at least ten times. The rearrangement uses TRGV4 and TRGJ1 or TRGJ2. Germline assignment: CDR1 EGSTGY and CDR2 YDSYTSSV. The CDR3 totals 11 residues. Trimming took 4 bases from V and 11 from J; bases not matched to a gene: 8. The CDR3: CATWEGAEKLF. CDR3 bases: TGTGCCACCTGGGAGGGTGCGGAGAAACTCTTT.

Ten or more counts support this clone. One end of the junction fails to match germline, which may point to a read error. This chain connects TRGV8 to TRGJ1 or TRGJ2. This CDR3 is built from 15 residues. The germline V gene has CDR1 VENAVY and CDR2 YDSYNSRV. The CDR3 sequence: CATWDPTMSYCKKLF. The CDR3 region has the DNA TGTGCCACCTGGGACCCCACGATGTCTTATTGTAAGAAACTCTTT.

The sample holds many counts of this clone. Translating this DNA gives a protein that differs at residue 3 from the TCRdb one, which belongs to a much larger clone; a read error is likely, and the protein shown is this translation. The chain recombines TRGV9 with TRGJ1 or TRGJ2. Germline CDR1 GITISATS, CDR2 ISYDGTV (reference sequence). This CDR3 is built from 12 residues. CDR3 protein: CASWEVWERKLF. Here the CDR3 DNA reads TGTGCCTCGTGGGAGGTGTGGGAGAGGAAACTCTTT.

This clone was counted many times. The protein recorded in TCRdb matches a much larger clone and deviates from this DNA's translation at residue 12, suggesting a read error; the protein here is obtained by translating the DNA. CDR3 residues: CATWDGQNYYKRLF. CDR3 DNA sequence: TGTGCCACCTGGGACGGTCAGAATTATTATAAGAGACTCTTT. The V gene is given as TRGV5, and no J gene call is available. CDR1 and CDR2 from the germline V gene are VINAFY and YDVSNSKD. The CDR3 extends over 14 amino acids.

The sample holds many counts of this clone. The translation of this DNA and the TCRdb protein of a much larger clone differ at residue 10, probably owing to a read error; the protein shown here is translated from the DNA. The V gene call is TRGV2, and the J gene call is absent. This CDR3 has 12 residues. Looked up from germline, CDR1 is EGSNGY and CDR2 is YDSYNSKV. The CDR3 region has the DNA TGTGCCACCTGGGACGGGCGGTGGATCGAGACGTTT. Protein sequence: CATWDGRWIETF.

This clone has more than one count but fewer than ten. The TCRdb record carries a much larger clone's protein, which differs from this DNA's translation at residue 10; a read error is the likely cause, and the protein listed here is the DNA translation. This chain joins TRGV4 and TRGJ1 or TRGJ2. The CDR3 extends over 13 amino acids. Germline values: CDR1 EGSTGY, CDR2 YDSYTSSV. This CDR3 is CATWVTNYYEKLF. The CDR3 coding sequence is TGTGCCACCTGGGTTACGAATTATTATGAGAAACTCTTT.

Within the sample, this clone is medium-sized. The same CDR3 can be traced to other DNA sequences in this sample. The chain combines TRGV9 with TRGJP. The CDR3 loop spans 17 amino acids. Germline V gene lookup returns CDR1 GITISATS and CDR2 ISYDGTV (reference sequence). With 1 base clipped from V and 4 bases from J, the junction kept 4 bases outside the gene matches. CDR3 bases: TGTGCCTTGTGGGAGGTATCCCAAGAGTTGGGCAAAAAAATCAAGGTATTT. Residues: CALWEVSQELGKKIKVF.

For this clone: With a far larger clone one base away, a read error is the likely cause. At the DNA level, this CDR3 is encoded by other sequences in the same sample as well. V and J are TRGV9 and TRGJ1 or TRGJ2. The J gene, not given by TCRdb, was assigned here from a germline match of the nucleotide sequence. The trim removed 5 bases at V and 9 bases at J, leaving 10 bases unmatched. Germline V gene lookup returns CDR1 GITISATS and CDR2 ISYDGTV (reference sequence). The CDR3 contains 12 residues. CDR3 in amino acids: CALWGPKLKKLF. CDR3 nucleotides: TGTGCCTTGTGGGGGCCTAAGCTTAAGAAACTCTTT.

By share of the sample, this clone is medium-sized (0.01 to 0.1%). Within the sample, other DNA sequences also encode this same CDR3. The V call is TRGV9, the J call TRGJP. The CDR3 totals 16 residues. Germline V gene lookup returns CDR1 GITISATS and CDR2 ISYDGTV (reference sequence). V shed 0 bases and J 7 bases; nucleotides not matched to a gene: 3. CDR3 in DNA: TGTGCCTTGTGGGAGGTGCCGGAGTTGGGCAAAAAAATCAAGGTATTT. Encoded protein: CALWEVPELGKKIKVF.

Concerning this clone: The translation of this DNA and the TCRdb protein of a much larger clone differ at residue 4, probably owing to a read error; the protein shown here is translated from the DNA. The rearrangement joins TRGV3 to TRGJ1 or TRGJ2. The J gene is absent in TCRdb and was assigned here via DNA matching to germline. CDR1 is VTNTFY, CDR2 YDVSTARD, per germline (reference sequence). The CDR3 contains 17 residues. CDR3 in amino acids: CATRDRRGSLNYYKKLF. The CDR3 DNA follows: TGTGCCACCCGGGACAGGCGAGGAAGTTTGAATTATTATAAGAAACTCTTT.

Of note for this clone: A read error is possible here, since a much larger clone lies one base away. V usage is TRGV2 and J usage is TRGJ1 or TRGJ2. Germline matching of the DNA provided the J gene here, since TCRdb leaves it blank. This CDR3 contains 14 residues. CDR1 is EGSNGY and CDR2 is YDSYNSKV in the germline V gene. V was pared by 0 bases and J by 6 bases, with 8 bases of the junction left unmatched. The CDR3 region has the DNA TGTGCCACCTGGGACGGGAGGGGCGGTTATAAGAAACTCTTT. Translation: CATWDGRGGYKKLF.

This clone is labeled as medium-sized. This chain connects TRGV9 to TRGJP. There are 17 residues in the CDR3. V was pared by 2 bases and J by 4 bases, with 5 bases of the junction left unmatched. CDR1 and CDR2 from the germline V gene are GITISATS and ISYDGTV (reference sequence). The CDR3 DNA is TGTGCCTTGTGGGAGGGATTCCAAGAGTTGGGCAAAAAAATCAAGGTATTT. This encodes CALWEGFQELGKKIKVF.

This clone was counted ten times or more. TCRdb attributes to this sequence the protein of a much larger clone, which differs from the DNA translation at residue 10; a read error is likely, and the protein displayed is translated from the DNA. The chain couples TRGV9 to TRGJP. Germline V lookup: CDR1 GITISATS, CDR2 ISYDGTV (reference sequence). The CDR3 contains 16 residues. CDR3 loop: CALWEVSELDKKIKVF. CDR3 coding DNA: TGTGCCTTGTGGGAGGTTTCAGAGTTGGACAAAAAAATCAAGGTATTT.

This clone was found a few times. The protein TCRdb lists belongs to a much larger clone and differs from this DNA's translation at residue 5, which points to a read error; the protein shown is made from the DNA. The CDR3 DNA follows: TGTGCCACCTGGGGTACTCTTAAGAAACTCTTT. Amino acids: CATWGTLKKLF. V gene TRGV8 combines with J gene TRGJ1 or TRGJ2. The J gene, left out of TCRdb, was set here by checking the DNA against germline. CDR1 is VENAVY, CDR2 YDSYNSRV, per germline. This CDR3 has 11 amino acids. V lost 5 bases, J lost 9 bases, and 7 bases stayed unmatched.

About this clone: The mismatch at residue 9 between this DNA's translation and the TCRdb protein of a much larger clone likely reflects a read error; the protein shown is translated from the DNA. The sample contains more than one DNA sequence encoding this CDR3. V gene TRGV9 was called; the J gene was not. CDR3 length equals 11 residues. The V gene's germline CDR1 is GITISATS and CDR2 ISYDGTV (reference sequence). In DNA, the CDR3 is TGTGCCTTGTGGGAGGTGCAAGGCAGACTCTTT. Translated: CALWEVQGRLF.

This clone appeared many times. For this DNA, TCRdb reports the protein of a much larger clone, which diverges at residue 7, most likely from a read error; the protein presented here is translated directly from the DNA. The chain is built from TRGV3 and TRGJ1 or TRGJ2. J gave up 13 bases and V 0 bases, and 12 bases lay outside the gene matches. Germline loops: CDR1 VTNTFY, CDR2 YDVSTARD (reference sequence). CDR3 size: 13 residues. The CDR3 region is CATWDRRMIRKLF. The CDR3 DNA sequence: TGTGCCACCTGGGACAGGCGGATGATAAGAAAACTCTTT.